Listed below are T cell receptor beta chains from one sample, sequenced in a study of T cell repertoires in cytomegalovirus infection. One entry per CDR3 protein results from TCRdb running MiXCR on the reads. Of 200,000 or so distinct CDR3 sequences listed, approximately 30% are singletons. The material sequenced was PBMCs. Receptors were obtained from a human donor in good health (CMV status not recorded). Some clones in this sample may be carry-over from other donors' samples. The CDR3 runs from the conserved cysteine through the conserved F or W. The D gene is left open where the match is weak. Size values are once, few and many counts, or a class for expanded clones, and some rows have none.

TRBD2,TRBV12-3/TRBV12-4,few,TRBJ2-2,CASTPRGGNTGELFF,TGTGCCAGCACCCCCCGGGGGGGCAACACCGGGGAGCTGTTTTTT
TRBD2,TRBV6-1,few,TRBJ2-7,CASRKRGYPYEQYF,TGTGCCAGCAGGAAGCGGGGATACCCCTACGAGCAGTACTTC
-,TRBV11-3,few,TRBJ2-1,CASSLGPGNEQFF,TGTGCCAGCAGCTTAGGTCCAGGGAATGAGCAGTTCTTC
TRBD1,TRBV6-5,-,TRBJ1-6,CASRIGTGGAGSPLHF,TGTGCCAGCAGAATCGGGACAGGGGGCGCGGGTTCACCCCTCCACTTT
-,TRBV7-3,-,TRBJ1-1,CASSPQGGLNTEAFF,TGTGCCAGCAGCCCACAAGGGGGTTTGAACACTGAAGCTTTCTTT
-,TRBV14,-,TRBJ1-1,CASSQVEFRGLNTEAFF,TGTGCCAGCAGCCAAGTCGAATTCCGGGGCCTGAACACTGAAGCTTTCTTT
-,TRBV2,few,TRBJ2-1,CASSEALARGEQFF,TGTGCCAGCAGTGAAGCGCTTGCCCGCGGGGAGCAGTTCTTC
-,TRBV7-8,many,TRBJ1-4,CASSVDGSLGVFF,TGTGCCAGCAGCGTGGACGGGTCCCTTGGGGTGTTTTTT
-,TRBV19,-,TRBJ1-2,CASSMGPGKGGYTF,TGTGCCAGTAGTATGGGTCCGGGGAAAGGAGGCTACACCTTC
-,TRBV11-2,few,TRBJ1-1,CASSAGTVLWEAFF,TGTGCCAGCAGCGCCGGGACTGTGTTGTGGGAAGCTTTCTTT
-,TRBV25-1,few,TRBJ2-3,CASSGGIYTQYF,TGTGCCAGCAGTGGAGGGATTTATACGCAGTATTTT
-,TRBV6-2/TRBV6-3,-,TRBJ1-3,CASTKPRSWGRGNTIYF,TGTGCCAGCACCAAACCGAGGTCATGGGGGCGAGGAAACACCATATATTTT
-,TRBV10-3,-,TRBJ2-1,CAISEESKDNEQFF,TGTGCCATCAGTGAGGAGTCGAAAGACAATGAGCAGTTCTTC
TRBD2,TRBV6-6,-,TRBJ2-1,CASSYSTSSEQFF,TGTGCCAGCAGTTACTCGACTAGCTCCGAGCAGTTCTTC
-,TRBV29-1,few,TRBJ1-1,CSVGTVGMNTEAFF,TGCAGCGTGGGAACAGTGGGGATGAACACTGAAGCTTTCTTT
-,TRBV6-5,-,TRBJ1-3,CASSYSVLAISGDTIYF,TGTGCCAGCAGTTACTCGGTTCTAGCTATTTCTGGGGACACCATATATTTT
-,TRBV19,-,TRBJ2-5,CASSTRTQLAETQYF,TGTGCCAGTAGTACAAGGACCCAGCTCGCGGAGACCCAGTACTTC
-,TRBV7-2,many,TRBJ1-1,CASSPRHTEAFF,TGTGCCAGCAGCCCGCGGCACACTGAAGCTTTCTTT
-,TRBV7-6,-,TRBJ1-3,CASSLAGSRNTIYF,TGTGCCAGCAGCTTAGCAGGTTCGAGGAACACCATATATTTT
-,TRBV3-1,-,TRBJ1-1,CASSPDGGRGSVAEAFF,TGTGCCAGCAGTCCAGATGGGGGGAGGGGATCCGTCGCTGAAGCTTTCTTT
TRBD1,TRBV7-8,few,TRBJ1-1,CASSYRTGTMNTEAFF,TGTGCCAGCAGCTATCGGACAGGGACCATGAACACTGAAGCTTTCTTT
-,TRBV4-1,many,TRBJ2-1,CASTPERLGEQFF,TGCGCCAGCACCCCTGAGAGGTTAGGTGAGCAGTTCTTC
-,TRBV11-2,-,TRBJ2-3,CASSLDMLITDTQYF,TGTGCCAGCAGCTTAGACATGCTAATTACAGATACGCAGTATTTT
TRBD1,TRBV10-3,few,TRBJ1-1,CAIRQGGTEAFF,TGTGCCATCAGACAGGGGGGCACTGAAGCTTTCTTT
-,TRBV7-8,many,TRBJ1-3,CASSFRSAGNTIYF,TGTGCCAGCAGCTTTAGGTCAGCCGGAAACACCATATATTTT
-,TRBV19,-,TRBJ1-4,CASSMRATNEKLFF,TGTGCCAGTAGTATGAGGGCAACTAATGAAAAACTGTTTTTT
-,TRBV6-2/TRBV6-3,-,TRBJ2-2,CASSPQTGRSTNTGELFF,TGTGCCAGCAGCCCCCAAACGGGGAGGTCTACTAACACCGGGGAGCTGTTTTTT
-,TRBV19,few,TRBJ2-7,CASSTYSSYEQYF,TGTGCCAGTAGTACTTACAGCTCCTACGAGCAGTACTTC
-,TRBV20-1,-,TRBJ2-3,CSVSRGGGRQDTQYF,TGCAGTGTTTCACGGGGCGGGGGCCGACAAGATACGCAGTATTTT
TRBD1,TRBV6-2/TRBV6-3,-,TRBJ1-5,CASRDRGSNQPQHF,TGTGCCAGCAGGGACAGGGGTAGCAATCAGCCCCAGCATTTT
TRBD1,TRBV4-1,few,TRBJ2-2,CASSQEWGQHTGELFF,TGCGCCAGCAGCCAAGAGTGGGGACAGCACACCGGGGAGCTGTTTTTT
-,TRBV6-2/TRBV6-3,-,TRBJ1-1,CASSLATVNTEAFF,TGTGCCAGCAGTCTCGCGACAGTGAACACTGAAGCTTTCTTT